This TCR beta chain was sequenced for a study of blood T cell repertoires in COVID-19. Turning to the study itself: The samples span acute and convalescent COVID-19 from the United States, Italy and Spain.

Cohorts were assigned according to the clinical history that participants reported. Cohort 3 recovered donors had two negative PCRs, clearance, or symptom resolution. In the authors' methods: Estimates of nucleated cell counts were drawn from the amplification of reference gene primers. Assay: immunoSEQ multiplex PCR; the TCRdb copy retains only in-frame clones and omits some. D and trimming come from the DNA, and the V and J calls and clone size come from that table. The profile shows under 200,000 clones, 85% to 90% of them singletons. This CDR3 region has 16 residues. V gave up 2 bases and J gave up 0 bases, with 13 bases separating them. Germline V CDR1 and CDR2: SGHTA, FQGTGA.

The sequence came from a woman aged 45-65 years who had recovered from COVID-19. The sample taken for sequencing was PBMCs or T cells enriched from blood (not recorded which). The chain joins TRBV7-3 to TRBJ1-1; D is possibly TRBD1 (6 bases). The CDR3 loop is CASSLFSRGMNTEAFF. In DNA, the CDR3 is TGTGCCAGCAGCTTATTTAGCAGGGGAATGAACACTGAAGCTTTCTTT.